This TCR beta chain was profiled in a study of blood T cells in healthy people across ages. The V end lost 7 bases, the J end lost 6 bases, and 15 bases lay between the germline ends. CDR1 is SQVTM, CDR2 ANQGSEA, per germline. The CDR3 totals 12 residues. Comments on this clonotype: Its cognate antigen is unknown.

Those donating, healthy Caucasian individuals from Russia, were aged roughly 6 to 95. Per sample, extraction of total RNA gave at least 6 micrograms in every case. Primed by a sample-barcoded 5' primer and a J-beta primer mix, a second PCR proceeded for roughly 6 to 12 cycles. TCRdb fed the 5' RACE reads into MiXCR, producing one record per CDR3 protein. The repertoire holds 1.8 million or so distinct CDR3 sequences, with roughly two fifths as singletons. Notes on the study in general: No conclusive comparison of naive versus antigen-experienced cells was possible with unsorted PBMCs.

The origin of this receptor is a human donor in good health. V usage is TRBV29-1 and J usage is TRBJ1-2; possibly TRBD1 for D (6 bases). What was sequenced was blood. The DNA for the CDR3 is TGCAGCGGTAAAGGGACACGCGATGGCTACACCTTC. This sequence encodes CSGKGTRDGYTF.